Listed here are 20 T cell receptor beta chains from one sample, sequenced in a study of shared clonotypes between healthy human individuals. Only in-frame clones appear in the TCRdb table, and some are missing; sequencing was by immunoSEQ multiplex PCR. Of roughly 520,000 clones listed, about 96% are singletons. The sequencing sample was made of naive CD4+ T cells sorted from blood. This sample's subset: CD45RA+ positively selected. These receptors were obtained from a woman aged 25 to 45 in good health.

The chain links TRBV2 to TRBJ2-7, with TRBD1 identical over 7 bases. Per germline, CDR1 SNHLY and CDR2 FYNNEI. Trimming at V came to 5 bases and at J to 1 base, leaving 2 bases not matched to a gene. This CDR3 is built from 13 residues. In DNA, the CDR3 is TGTGCCAGCAGTCACAGGGGATCCTACGAGCAGTACTTC. As protein: CASSHRGSYEQYF.

V is TRBV28 and J is TRBJ2-5; a possible D gene is TRBD1 (5 bases). The J call may be mistaken, given a closer DNA end match to TRBJ2-7. Germline-derived CDR1 and CDR2 are MDHEN and SYDVKM. The CDR3 spans 12 residues. The CDR3 reads CASSRQPNEQYF. CDR3 DNA: TGTGCCAGCAGCCGACAGCCTAACGAGCAGTACTTC.

Written as DNA, the CDR3 is TGCGCCAGCAGTCGGGACTCCCTTCCCACCGGGGAGCTGTTTTTT. It codes for CASSRDSLPTGELFF. The chain employs TRBV10-2 and TRBJ2-2; possibly TRBD2 for D (6 bases). Germline loops: CDR1 WSHSY, CDR2 SAAADI. The CDR3 runs to 15 residues. Trimming shortened V by 5 bases and J by 4 bases, and 14 bases separated the two germline ends.

This clone has just one count. The CDR3 loop reads CASSEAEQGLGEQYF. The CDR3 DNA follows: TGTGCCAGCAGTGAAGCAGAGCAGGGGTTAGGCGAGCAGTACTTC. The V and J genes are TRBV6-1 and TRBJ2-7; the D gene is possibly TRBD1 (6 bases). V was shortened by 0 bases and J by 6 bases, with 15 bases between the two germline ends. Per germline, CDR1 MNHNS and CDR2 SASEGT. The CDR3 is 15 residues long.

The chain is built from TRBV28 and TRBJ1-2; no reliable D call. The length of the CDR3 is 15 residues. Trimming took off 4 bases at V and 4 bases at J, with 16 bases between the two ends. CDR1 is MDHEN and CDR2 is SYDVKM in the germline V gene. The CDR3, as DNA: TGTGCCAGCAGTTCAGACCCGGAGTCCACCTATGGCTACACCTTC. Translated: CASSSDPESTYGYTF.

The gene calls are TRBV19 and TRBJ1-5; D remains ambiguous. The CDR3 spans 16 residues. Trimming stripped 4 bases from V and 6 bases from J, with 19 bases between. Per the germline V gene, CDR1 is LNHDA and CDR2 is SQIVND (reference sequence). The chain's CDR3 is CASSTRPRETVQPQHF. CDR3 nucleotides: TGTGCCAGTAGTACCCGACCGAGGGAGACGGTTCAGCCCCAGCATTTT. Variable domain in full (rest from reference TRBV19 and TRBJ1-5): DGGITQSPKYLFRKEGQNVTLSCEQNLNHDAMYWYRQDPGQGLRLIYYSQIVNDFQKGDIAEGYSVSREKKESFPLTVTSAQKNPTAFYLCASSTRPRETVQPQHFGDGTRLSIL.

This clone came up once. CDR3 DNA sequence: TGTGCCTGGTCGGCGAATGTAGACGAAAAACTGTTTTTT. This gives the protein CAWSANVDEKLFF. The chain couples TRBV30 to TRBJ1-4; unclear D gene. V lost 5 bases, J lost 8 bases, and 15 bases lay in between. This CDR3 is built from 13 residues. CDR1 GTSNPN and CDR2 SVGIG come from the germline V gene (reference sequence).

As concerns this clone: Different DNA sequences within this sample yield the same CDR3. CDR3 residues: CASSLPTGSYEQYF. The CDR3 nucleotides read TGTGCCAGCAGTCTACCCACAGGGAGCTACGAGCAGTACTTC. The chain combines TRBV28 with TRBJ2-7, with a tentative D call TRBD1 (6 bases). V shed 5 bases and J shed 3 bases, with 14 bases lying between them. Germline values: CDR1 MDHEN, CDR2 SYDVKM. The CDR3 length is 14 residues.

This sequence joins TRBV6-5 and TRBJ2-2; no clear D. The CDR3 sequence is 12 residues long. Germline assignment: CDR1 MNHEY and CDR2 SVGAGI. The V gene lost 6 bases and the J gene lost 6 bases, with 8 bases spanning the gap. CDR3 sequence (DNA): TGTGCCAGCAGCCGAGCGTCCGGGGAGCTGTTTTTT. It encodes CASSRASGELFF.

The V and J genes are TRBV4-2 and TRBJ2-2; D gene uncertain. V shed 4 bases and J shed 6 bases, with 9 bases lying between them. CDR1 and CDR2 from the germline V gene are LGHNA and YNFKEQ. The CDR3 is made up of 13 amino acids. The CDR3 loop reads CASSPPGAGELFF. CDR3 DNA: TGTGCCAGCAGCCCCCCAGGCGCCGGGGAGCTGTTTTTT.

The chain is built from TRBV28 and TRBJ1-5; perhaps TRBD1 as D (5 bases). Germline CDR1 reads MDHEN; CDR2 reads SYDVKM. V lost 7 bases and J lost 0, with 13 bases in between. CDR3 length: 15 amino acids. CDR3 nucleotide sequence: TGTGCCAGCAATTCTCCAGGGTATAGCAATCAGCCCCAGCATTTT. Translating it yields CASNSPGYSNQPQHF.

This clone turned up a few times. The chain uses TRBV19 and TRBJ1-2, with TRBD1 as a possible D gene (6 bases). The CDR3 covers 12 residues. Per germline, CDR1 LNHDA and CDR2 SQIVND (reference sequence). V was shortened by 3 bases and J by 10 bases, with 12 bases between the two germline ends. The DNA of the CDR3 is TGTGCCAGTAGTATGGAGGGACAAGTCTACACCTTC. It yields the protein CASSMEGQVYTF. Full variable domain (rest looked up from reference TRBV19 and TRBJ1-2): DGGITQSPKYLFRKEGQNVTLSCEQNLNHDAMYWYRQDPGQGLRLIYYSQIVNDFQKGDIAEGYSVSREKKESFPLTVTSAQKNPTAFYLCASSMEGQVYTFGSGTRLTVV.

This clone appeared a few times. This chain joins TRBV27 and TRBJ1-2; a possible D gene is TRBD1 (6 bases). CDR3 length equals 13 residues. Trimming pared 8 bases from V and 6 bases from J, leaving 16 bases between. Germline CDR1 is MNHEY and CDR2 is SMNVEV (reference sequence). The DNA for the CDR3 is TGTGCCAGCTCCGTGAACAGGGTCAATGGCTACACCTTC. Translating it yields CASSVNRVNGYTF.

This clone was found a few times. The chain is built from TRBV28 and TRBJ2-7, with TRBD2 matching 8 bases. V shed 5 bases, J shed 5 bases, and the junction held 8 bases outside the gene matches. This CDR3 spans 14 amino acids. Germline V gene lookup returns CDR1 MDHEN and CDR2 SYDVKM. CDR3 in DNA: TGTGCCAGCAGTATTAGCGGGACCGATGACGAGCAGTACTTC. Protein product: CASSISGTDDEQYF.

The rearrangement uses TRBV28 and TRBJ1-3; D possibly corresponds to TRBD1 (6 bases). CDR1 and CDR2 (germline): MDHEN, SYDVKM. Trimming removed 6 bases from V and 2 bases from J, with 11 bases in between. This CDR3 contains 14 residues. The CDR3 DNA is TGTGCCAGCAGGGAGGGACAAGCTGGAAACACCATATATTTT. Translated: CASREGQAGNTIYF. The full variable domain, its missing parts supplied by reference TRBV28 and TRBJ1-3, is DVKVTQSSRYLVKRTGEKVFLECVQDMDHENMFWYRQDPGLGLRLIYFSYDVKMKEKGDIPEGYSVSREKKERFSLILESASTNQTSMYLCASREGQAGNTIYFGEGSWLTVV.

The chain recombines TRBV28 with TRBJ1-5; D call uncertain. The V gene's germline CDR1 is MDHEN and CDR2 SYDVKM. V lost 8 bases, J lost 0 bases, and 2 bases lay in between. The CDR3 extends over 11 amino acids. CDR3 amino acids: CASCSNQPQHF. The CDR3 DNA reads as TGTGCCAGCTGTAGCAATCAGCCCCAGCATTTT.

This rearrangement joins TRBV5-1 to TRBJ2-7; 7 positions agree with TRBD1. The CDR3 consists of 14 residues. CDR1 and CDR2 from the germline V gene are SGHRS and YFSETQ. V was clipped by 4 bases and J by 4 bases; unmatched bases: 8. Here the CDR3 DNA reads TGCGCCAGCAGCCCTCGGGACAGCGAATACGAGCAGTACTTC. The encoded protein is CASSPRDSEYEQYF.

This rearrangement joins TRBV5-1 to TRBJ1-1; D is unresolved. Germline V CDR1 and CDR2: SGHRS, YFSETQ. The CDR3 runs 14 residues. Trimming cost V 3 bases and J 3 bases, with 12 bases left between them. CDR3 sequence (DNA): TGCGCCAGCAGCTACGGGGTAGAGGACACTGAAGCTTTCTTT. The encoded protein is CASSYGVEDTEAFF.

This chain connects TRBV28 to TRBJ1-2, with TRBD1 matching 11 bases. The length of the CDR3 is 11 residues. Germline CDR1 MDHEN, CDR2 SYDVKM. The chain's CDR3 is CIAGQGVGYTF. CDR3 sequence (DNA): TGTATTGCGGGACAGGGGGTAGGCTACACCTTC.

As for this clone: One end of the junction fails to match germline, which may point to a read error. This chain joins TRBV6-4 and TRBJ2-7; the D is unclear. Germline V gene sequence: CDR1 MRHNA, CDR2 SNTAGT. There are 13 residues in the CDR3. The CDR3 bases are TGTGCCAGCAGAGACTTCGGGTCCTACGAGCAGTACTTC. It codes for CASRDFGSYEQYF.